What follows are 30 T cell receptor beta chains derived from one specimen sequenced in a study of OX40 agonist ivuxolimab in advanced cancers. The assay was immunoSEQ multiplex PCR, and TCRdb's table has in-frame clones only and misses some. The table shows about 80,000 clones, with roughly nine tenths occurring only once. The material sequenced was CD4+ or CD8+ T cells sorted from blood, taken in a trial of the OX40 agonist ivuxolimab. Every receptor here comes from an adult with an advanced solid tumor such as melanoma, head and neck, liver or kidney cancer.

The chain joins TRBV21-1 to TRBJ2-7; the D call in the table, TRBD2, was not verified against the DNA. TRBV21-1 is a recognized pseudogene. This CDR3 has 13 residues. The CDR3 DNA reads as TGTGCCATTTCGATGGGAGGCGAGTACGAGCAGTACTTC. It translates to CAISMGGEYEQYF.

This clone was detected once. This chain joins TRBV7-9 and TRBJ1-3; D remains unclear. Germline values: CDR1 SEHNR, CDR2 FQNEAQ (reference sequence). CDR3 length equals 14 residues. V lost 5 bases to trimming and J lost 0 bases, with 8 bases between them. The CDR3 DNA sequence: TGTGCCAGCAGCCTCTCCTACTCTGGAAACACCATATATTTT. Translation: CASSLSYSGNTIYF.

V usage is TRBV5-1 and J usage is TRBJ1-1; D call uncertain. This CDR3 is built from 16 residues. Looked up from germline, CDR1 is SGHRS and CDR2 is YFSETQ. Trimming cost V 6 bases and J 3 bases, with 21 bases left between them. The CDR3 DNA reads TGCGCCAGCACCCCGCGGGCACACAGTCGAGACACTGAAGCTTTCTTT. This gives the protein CASTPRAHSRDTEAFF. The full variable domain, in which reference TRBV5-1 and TRBJ1-1 provide the parts outside the CDR3, is KAGVTQTPRYLIKTRGQQVTLSCSPISGHRSVSWYQQTPGQGLQFLFEYFSETQRNKGNFPGRFSGRQFSNSRSEMNVSTLELGDSALYLCASTPRAHSRDTEAFFGQGTRLTVV.

The chain combines TRBV5-1 with TRBJ2-1, with 8 bases lining up with TRBD2. V dropped 1 base and J dropped 9; count of bases not matched to a gene: 9. Germline CDR1 is SGHRS and CDR2 is YFSETQ. CDR3 length: 15 amino acids. CDR3 DNA sequence: TGCGCCAGCAGCTTGACTTCGGGGGGGCAGCTTGAGCAGTTCTTC. Translation: CASSLTSGGQLEQFF.

The chain employs TRBV5-1 and TRBJ2-3; D might be TRBD1 (5 bases). V was cut by 1 base and J by 6 bases, with 12 bases left in between. The CDR3 has 14 amino acids. The V gene's germline CDR1 is SGHRS and CDR2 YFSETQ. CDR3 coding DNA: TGCGCCAGCAGCTTGAACCAGGGATTGGATACGCAGTATTTT. Protein sequence: CASSLNQGLDTQYF.

The chain couples TRBV5-3 to TRBJ2-7, with 9 nucleotides matching TRBD2. TRBV5-3 is known as an ORF, though its function is uncertain. Trimming removed 4 bases from V and 6 bases from J; junction bases left unmatched: 8. CDR3 length: 14 residues. The DNA of the CDR3 is TGTGCCAGAAGCAGAAAGACTAGCGGTTTCGAGCAGTACTTC. Translated, it gives CARSRKTSGFEQYF.

The chain has TRBV30 and TRBJ2-5; 8 bases line up with TRBD1. Germline V gene lookup returns CDR1 GTSNPN and CDR2 SVGIG (reference sequence). The CDR3 is made up of 14 amino acids. V lost 2 bases to trimming and J lost 2 bases; unmatched junction nucleotides: 4. Written as DNA, the CDR3 is TGTGCCTGGAGTACCGGGACAGGACAAGAGACCCAGTACTTC. As protein: CAWSTGTGQETQYF.

The CDR3 nucleotides read TGTGCCAGCAGCGTAGCATCAAGGGCCGACTGGGAGACCCAGTACTTC. The encoded protein is CASSVASRADWETQYF. The V and J genes are TRBV9 and TRBJ2-5; D is uncertain. Germline values: CDR1 SGDLS, CDR2 YYNGEE. Trimming stripped 0 bases from V and 5 bases from J, with 17 bases between. This CDR3 comprises 16 residues.

This chain uses TRBV6-1 with TRBJ1-2; D unresolved. The germline V gene encodes CDR1 MNHNS and CDR2 SASEGT. Trimming took off 1 base at V and 4 bases at J, with 19 bases between the two ends. There are 17 residues in the CDR3. CDR3 in amino acids: CASSEDPRDAWGYGYTF. CDR3 bases: TGTGCCAGCAGTGAAGACCCTAGGGATGCCTGGGGCTATGGCTACACCTTC.

V is TRBV6-1 and J is TRBJ2-5; possibly TRBD1 or TRBD2 for D (5 bases each). Trimming took 5 bases from V and 3 from J, leaving 16 bases between them. This CDR3 comprises 15 residues. Germline CDR1 is MNHNS and CDR2 is SASEGT. This CDR3 is CASSTPGTHKETQYF. CDR3 DNA sequence: TGTGCCAGCAGTACACCCGGGACCCACAAAGAGACCCAGTACTTC.

The V call is TRBV9, the J call TRBJ2-2; 7 bases match TRBD2. The trim removed 7 bases at V and 1 base at J, leaving 10 bases unmatched. The CDR3 has 16 amino acids. The germline CDR1 and CDR2 sequences are SGDLS and YYNGEE. CDR3: CASALSREGNTGELFF. Written as DNA, the CDR3 is TGTGCCAGCGCCCTTTCGAGGGAGGGGAACACCGGGGAGCTGTTTTTT.

V gene TRBV18 combines with J gene TRBJ2-1, with TRBD2 matching over 7 bases. The CDR3 sequence is 18 residues long. V gave up 0 bases and J gave up 0 bases; unmatched junction bases: 8. The V gene's germline CDR1 is KGHSH and CDR2 LQKENI. The CDR3 here is CASSPPLTSSGSYNEQFF. Here the CDR3 DNA reads TGTGCCAGCTCACCACCGTTGACTAGCTCGGGCTCCTACAATGAGCAGTTCTTC.

The chain's CDR3 is CASSRTSGAPEQFF. As DNA, the CDR3 is TGTGCCAGCAGCCGGACTAGCGGGGCTCCCGAGCAGTTCTTC. This chain joins TRBV6-6 and TRBJ2-1; 12 positions match TRBD2. The CDR3 totals 14 residues. Losses at the gene ends were 6 bases for V and 10 bases for J; bases not matched to a gene: 7. CDR1 MNHNY and CDR2 SVGAGI come from the germline V gene (reference sequence).

The chain is built from TRBV7-9 and TRBJ2-3; TRBD1 agrees at 7 bases. Trimming took 6 bases from V and 4 from J; bases not matched to a gene: 13. CDR1 and CDR2 from the germline V gene are SEHNR and FQNEAQ (reference sequence). CDR3 size: 16 residues. CDR3 in DNA: TGTGCCAGCAGACAGGTCCTCGACAGGGAATCAGATACGCAGTATTTT. Translated, it gives CASRQVLDRESDTQYF. Based on the CDR3 plus reference TRBV7-9 and TRBJ2-3, the full variable domain is DTGVSQNPRHKITKRGQNVTFRCDPISEHNRLYWYRQTLGQGPEFLTYFQNEAQLEKSRLLSDRFSAERPKGSFSTLEIQRTEQGDSAMYLCASRQVLDRESDTQYFGPGTRLTVL.

The CDR3 nucleotides are TGTGCCATCAAAAGGGACCCCACCTACGAGCAGTACTTC. Protein product: CAIKRDPTYEQYF. The gene calls are TRBV10-3 and TRBJ2-7; either TRBD1 or TRBD2 may supply D (5 bases each). Germline assignment: CDR1 ENHRY and CDR2 SYGVKD. Trimming pared 7 bases from V and 2 bases from J, leaving 12 bases between. This CDR3 has 13 residues.

The chain carries TRBV5-1 and TRBJ2-1; TRBD2 aligns across 11 bases. The V and J ends lost 0 bases and 9 bases, in that order; junction bases with no gene match: 5. This CDR3 comprises 15 residues. Germline V gene lookup returns CDR1 SGHRS and CDR2 YFSETQ. Here the CDR3 reads CASSLELAGAIEQFF. The CDR3 nucleotides are TGCGCCAGCAGCTTGGAACTAGCGGGAGCTATTGAGCAGTTCTTC.

The chain combines TRBV7-3 with TRBJ2-5, with 7 bases identical to TRBD2. This CDR3 has 15 residues. V was pared by 5 bases and J by 1 base, with 7 bases of the junction left unmatched. Germline CDR1 SGHTA, CDR2 FQGTGA. CDR3 in amino acids: CASSPQASGQETQYF. In DNA form, the CDR3 reads TGTGCCAGCAGCCCCCAGGCTAGCGGCCAAGAGACCCAGTACTTC.

In its sample, this clone was seen a few times. This sequence joins TRBV18 and TRBJ1-5, with D perhaps TRBD1 (5 bases). The CDR3 covers 14 residues. Germline CDR1 is KGHSH and CDR2 is LQKENI. V was shortened by 3 bases and J by 5 bases, with 11 bases between the two germline ends. In DNA form, the CDR3 reads TGTGCCAGCTCACCTAAAGGGACCGATCAGCCCCAGCATTTT. It codes for CASSPKGTDQPQHF.

Worth noting for this clone: Additional DNA sequences in this sample encode the identical CDR3. V is TRBV11-2 and J is TRBJ2-2; D gene uncertain. Trimming pared 0 bases from V and 7 bases from J, leaving 6 bases between. The germline gives CDR1 SGHAT, CDR2 FQNNGV. The CDR3 extends over 13 amino acids. The CDR3 DNA sequence: TGTGCCAGCAGCTTAGAGGGGATCGGGGAGCTGTTTTTT. Protein product: CASSLEGIGELFF.

The rearrangement uses TRBV15 and TRBJ1-3; TRBD1 is a possible D gene (6 bases). The CDR3 has 17 residues. Trimming took off 0 bases at V and 4 bases at J, with 16 bases between the two ends. Germline V gene sequence: CDR1 LNHNV, CDR2 YYDKDF (reference sequence). CDR3 bases: TGTGCCACCAGCAGAGATCCCGCGGGGGCGCTAGGAAACACCATATATTTT. Translation gives CATSRDPAGALGNTIYF. Drawing the rest from reference TRBV15 and TRBJ1-3, the complete variable domain is DAMVIQNPRYQVTQFGKPVTLSCSQTLNHNVMYWYQQKSSQAPKLLFHYYDKDFNNEADTPDNFQSRRPNTSFCFLDIRSPGLGDTAMYLCATSRDPAGALGNTIYFGEGSWLTVV.

The chain uses TRBV7-9 and TRBJ1-3, with D possibly matching TRBD1 (5 bases). The V end was cut by 1 base, the J end by 0 bases, with 10 bases between. The CDR3 covers 16 residues. From germline, CDR1 is SEHNR and CDR2 FQNEAQ (reference sequence). CDR3 sequence reads: CASSLGVDSSGNTIYF. The DNA for the CDR3 is TGTGCCAGCAGCTTAGGGGTAGACAGCTCTGGAAACACCATATATTTT.

The rearrangement uses TRBV25-1 and TRBJ2-7, with D maybe TRBD1 (5 bases). CDR1 MGHDK and CDR2 SYGVNS come from the germline V gene. V dropped 2 bases and J dropped 0 bases, with 11 bases sitting between them. This CDR3 is built from 15 residues. This chain's CDR3 is CASSEQTESSYEQYF. In DNA form, the CDR3 reads TGTGCCAGCAGTGAACAGACAGAGAGCTCCTACGAGCAGTACTTC.

V gene TRBV10-3 combines with J gene TRBJ2-4; 7 positions agree with TRBD1. Germline CDR1 is ENHRY and CDR2 is SYGVKD. The ends lost 3 bases at V and 2 bases at J; junction bases unmatched: 4. The CDR3 contains 15 residues. The CDR3 DNA is TGTGCCATCAGTGACCTGACAGGGACCAAAAACATTCAGTACTTC. This sequence encodes CAISDLTGTKNIQYF.

The chain joins TRBV5-1 to TRBJ1-3; D is ambiguous. The CDR3 spans 15 residues. V shed 5 bases and J shed 0 bases, with 12 bases lying between them. CDR1 is SGHRS and CDR2 is YFSETQ in the germline V gene. In nucleotides, the CDR3 is TGCGCCAGCAGACCCAGCCTGACCTCTGGAAACACCATATATTTT. Residues: CASRPSLTSGNTIYF.

This clone came up once. The V and J genes are TRBV6-5 and TRBJ2-7; 7 bases map to TRBD2. The junction had 9 bases not matched to a gene; V was cut back by 6 bases and J by 4 bases. CDR3 length: 14 amino acids. The V gene's germline CDR1 is MNHEY and CDR2 SVGAGI. In DNA form, the CDR3 reads TGTGCCAGCAGCACCCTGGGGGGGGGTTACGAGCAGTACTTC. It encodes CASSTLGGGYEQYF.

The chain uses TRBV13 and TRBJ2-3; D remains ambiguous. Germline CDR1 reads PRHDT; CDR2 reads FYEKMQ (reference sequence). V was cut by 2 bases and J by 1 base, with 7 bases left in between. The CDR3 length is 14 residues. CDR3 sequence reads: CASSLNGRTDTQYF. In DNA, the CDR3 is TGTGCCAGCAGCTTAAATGGGCGCACAGATACGCAGTATTTT.

The V call is TRBV10-3, the J call TRBJ2-7; possibly TRBD1 or TRBD2 for D (5 bases each). V was trimmed by 10 bases and J by 6 bases, leaving 16 bases between them. Germline V gives CDR1 ENHRY, CDR2 SYGVKD. The CDR3 loop spans 12 amino acids. CDR3 DNA: TGTGCCACCGAAGGGGAGAGGGCCGAGCAGTACTTC. Encoded protein: CATEGERAEQYF.

This clone was detected a few times. V and J are TRBV2 and TRBJ2-6, with D unclear. In germline, CDR1 is SNHLY, CDR2 FYNNEI. The CDR3 consists of 15 residues. Between the trimmed V and J ends, which lost 1 base and 0 bases, there was a span of 4 bases. The CDR3 nucleotides are TGTGCCAGCAGTGAAGACAGCTCTGGGGCCAACGTCCTGACTTTC. It translates to CASSEDSSGANVLTF.

The V call is TRBV28, the J call TRBJ1-5, with D possibly being TRBD1 (6 bases). Trimming took off 3 bases at V and 5 bases at J, with 14 bases between the two ends. Germline V gene lookup returns CDR1 MDHEN and CDR2 SYDVKM. The CDR3 is made up of 15 amino acids. The CDR3 is CASSFIGGGHQPQHF. CDR3 in DNA: TGTGCCAGCAGTTTTATTGGGGGCGGCCATCAGCCCCAGCATTTT. The variable domain in full, with the rest retrieved from reference TRBV28 and TRBJ1-5, is DVKVTQSSRYLVKRTGEKVFLECVQDMDHENMFWYRQDPGLGLRLIYFSYDVKMKEKGDIPEGYSVSREKKERFSLILESASTNQTSMYLCASSFIGGGHQPQHFGDGTRLSIL.

This sequence joins TRBV4-2 and TRBJ2-7; D remains ambiguous. V dropped 0 bases and J dropped 4 bases, with 7 bases sitting between them. The germline CDR1 and CDR2 sequences are LGHNA and YNFKEQ. The CDR3 loop spans 13 amino acids. The CDR3 bases are TGTGCCAGCAGCCAAGATCACAGTTACGAGCAGTACTTC. It codes for CASSQDHSYEQYF.